A selection of T cell receptor beta chains follows, all from one sample in a study of blood T cells in healthy people across ages. Each CDR3 protein gets one entry after TCRdb re-called the 5' RACE reads with MiXCR. The table shows some 1,800,000 distinct CDR3 sequences, with roughly two fifths occurring only once. Sequenced material: blood. All receptors come from a human donor in good health. CDR3s include the opening cysteine and the closing phenylalanine or tryptophan. The D gene is left open where the match is weak. Size values are once, few and many counts, or a class for expanded clones, and some rows have none.

D	V	size	J	CDR3	DNA
-	TRBV7-9	-	TRBJ2-5	CASSLNSFQETQYF	TGTGCCAGCAGCTTAAACAGCTTCCAAGAGACCCAGTACTTC
-	TRBV7-2	once	TRBJ2-1	CASRLDPGSYNEQFF	TGTGCCAGCAGACTGGACCCTGGCTCCTACAATGAGCAGTTCTTC
-	TRBV7-9	few	TRBJ1-1	CASSFASGPYGSDTEAFF	TGTGCCAGCAGTTTCGCTTCGGGCCCCTATGGATCGGACACTGAAGCTTTCTTT
-	TRBV28	-	TRBJ2-3	CASSGNSQGTDTQYF	TGTGCCAGCAGTGGGAACAGTCAGGGCACAGATACGCAGTATTTT
-	TRBV6-2/TRBV6-3	few	TRBJ2-1	CASSPGAAYNEQFF	TGTGCCAGCAGTCCCGGCGCAGCCTACAATGAGCAGTTCTTC
-	TRBV27	-	TRBJ1-6	CASSGRGFVTPLHF	TGTGCCAGCAGTGGTAGAGGGTTTGTAACACCCCTCCACTTT
-	TRBV11-2	many	TRBJ1-1	CASSYPYATNTEAFF	TGTGCCAGCAGCTATCCCTACGCGACTAACACTGAAGCTTTCTTT
-	TRBV20-1	-	TRBJ1-1	CSARRDTTVPEAFF	TGCAGTGCTAGACGGGACACTACTGTCCCTGAAGCTTTCTTT
TRBD1	TRBV11-2	-	TRBJ1-1	CASSHVLDRVEVTEAFF	TGTGCCAGCAGTCACGTCCTGGACAGGGTGGAGGTCACTGAAGCTTTCTTT
TRBD2	TRBV20-1	few	TRBJ2-3	CSARTPPGSGADTDTQYF	TGCAGTGCTAGAACCCCTCCGGGGAGCGGGGCAGACACAGATACGCAGTATTTT
-	TRBV20-1	few	TRBJ1-2	CSAQDRTLYGYTF	TGCAGTGCTCAGGACAGAACACTCTATGGCTACACCTTC
-	TRBV6-1	many	TRBJ2-5	CASSEGSGHVETQYF	TGTGCCAGCAGTGAAGGCTCAGGGCATGTGGAGACCCAGTACTTC
-	TRBV5-1	-	TRBJ2-3	CASSLLPRGPTDTQYF	TGCGCCAGCAGCCTATTGCCCCGCGGTCCCACAGATACGCAGTATTTT
-	TRBV12-3/TRBV12-4	-	TRBJ1-2	CASSLGERWDYTF	TGTGCCAGCAGTTTGGGGGAACGATGGGACTACACCTTC
-	TRBV7-9	-	TRBJ2-7	CASSLREESYEQYF	TGTGCCAGCAGCTTAAGGGAGGAGTCCTACGAGCAGTACTTC
-	TRBV7-8	-	TRBJ1-1	CASSPRVSEAFF	TGTGCCAGCAGCCCTAGGGTGTCTGAAGCTTTCTTT
-	TRBV20-1	once	TRBJ2-3	CSARVLEWGESTDTQYF	TGCAGTGCTAGGGTTCTCGAGTGGGGCGAGAGCACAGATACGCAGTATTTT
-	TRBV12-3/TRBV12-4	-	TRBJ1-6	CASRPPGGSYNSPLHF	TGTGCCAGCAGGCCCCCGGGGGGCTCCTATAATTCACCCCTCCACTTT
-	TRBV18	once	TRBJ2-1	CASSPSQKDNEQFF	TGTGCCAGCTCACCAAGTCAGAAGGACAATGAGCAGTTCTTC
-	TRBV15	-	TRBJ1-5	CATSRGPGTHQPQHF	TGTGCCACCAGCAGAGGACCAGGAACCCATCAGCCCCAGCATTTT
-	TRBV12-3/TRBV12-4	-	TRBJ1-2	CASSSPGRGWYGYTF	TGTGCCAGCAGTTCCCCTGGGAGGGGATGGTATGGCTACACCTTC
-	TRBV7-2	-	TRBJ2-5	CTSRRGTWAGTQYF	TGTACCAGCAGGCGAGGGACATGGGCGGGGACCCAGTACTTC
-	TRBV7-2	-	TRBJ1-2	CASSAHGLRDGYTF	TGTGCCAGCAGCGCCCACGGGCTGCGGGATGGCTACACCTTC
-	TRBV7-9	many	TRBJ2-6	CASSPVRGSGANVLTF	TGTGCCAGCAGCCCGGTTAGGGGTTCTGGGGCCAACGTCCTGACTTTC
-	TRBV7-2	few	TRBJ2-1	CASSLGGAARGGEQFF	TGTGCCAGCAGCTTAGGAGGGGCCGCCAGAGGAGGTGAGCAGTTCTTC
-	TRBV12-3/TRBV12-4	-	TRBJ2-6	CASSSSRAGANVLTF	TGTGCCAGCAGTTCCTCCCGGGCTGGGGCCAACGTCCTGACTTTC
-	TRBV29-1	-	TRBJ1-4	CSAVVGDGEKLFF	TGCAGCGCCGTGGTAGGGGATGGCGAAAAACTGTTTTTT
-	TRBV7-9	-	TRBJ1-2	CASSLAAGYGNYGYTF	TGTGCCAGCAGCTTAGCCGCAGGATATGGAAACTATGGCTACACCTTC
-	TRBV29-1	-	TRBJ1-6	CSVEVGSYNPPLHF	TGCAGCGTTGAGGTGGGGTCCTATAATCCACCCCTCCACTTT
TRBD2	TRBV7-3	-	TRBJ2-1	CASSPIAGERGEQFF	TGTGCCAGCAGCCCAATAGCGGGGGAGCGAGGTGAGCAGTTCTTC
TRBD1	TRBV20-1	-	TRBJ1-4	CSARPDRGEKLFF	TGCAGTGCGAGACCCGACAGGGGTGAAAAACTGTTTTTT
-	TRBV7-3	-	TRBJ2-3	CASSPSRQTDTQYF	TGTGCCAGCAGCCCAAGCAGACAGACAGATACGCAGTATTTT
TRBD2	TRBV4-2	few	TRBJ2-7	CASSQDPRREKREPYEQYF	TGTGCCAGCAGCCAAGATCCCCGGAGGGAGAAGCGGGAGCCCTACGAGCAGTACTTC
-	TRBV29-1	many	TRBJ2-5	CSVPSVVRGGTQYF	TGCAGCGTTCCGTCGGTCGTACGAGGAGGGACCCAGTACTTC
-	TRBV6-1	-	TRBJ2-7	CASMSFNEQYF	TGTGCCAGCATGTCCTTTAACGAGCAGTACTTC
TRBD2	TRBV11-1	-	TRBJ2-1	CASNPQTSVNEQFF	TGTGCCAGCAACCCACAAACTAGCGTCAATGAGCAGTTCTTC
TRBD2	TRBV5-1	-	TRBJ2-1	CASSPTAGKNEQFF	TGCGCCAGCAGCCCGACAGCGGGGAAAAATGAGCAGTTCTTC
-	TRBV7-3	few	TRBJ1-1	CASSPSQNTEAFF	TGTGCCAGCAGCCCGTCACAGAACACTGAAGCTTTCTTT
TRBD2	TRBV27	few	TRBJ2-3	CASSPTPAGGLTDTQYF	TGTGCCAGCAGCCCCACGCCGGCGGGGGGGCTGACAGATACGCAGTATTTT
-	TRBV9	few	TRBJ2-7	CASSVGGGSGLYEQYF	TGTGCCAGCAGCGTAGGGGGGGGCAGCGGCCTCTACGAGCAGTACTTC
-	TRBV10-3	-	TRBJ2-5	CAISEMGEEQYF	TGTGCCATCAGTGAGATGGGGGAAGAGCAGTACTTC
-	TRBV5-5	few	TRBJ1-2	CASSDRSMYGYTF	TGTGCCAGCAGCGACAGATCGATGTATGGCTACACCTTC
TRBD1	TRBV6-5	-	TRBJ2-3	CASKFTGETDTQYF	TGTGCCAGCAAATTTACAGGGGAGACAGATACGCAGTATTTT
-	TRBV28	-	TRBJ1-1	CASREPTGANTEAFF	TGTGCCAGCAGGGAGCCGACAGGAGCGAACACTGAAGCTTTCTTT
-	TRBV7-6	-	TRBJ2-7	CASSLRGTETRYF	TGTGCCAGCAGCTTACGGGGGACGGAGACCCGGTACTTC
-	TRBV7-2	-	TRBJ2-3	CASSLGSGGGGPDTQYF	TGTGCCAGCAGCTTGGGTAGCGGAGGGGGTGGACCCGATACGCAGTATTTT
TRBD1	TRBV29-1	-	TRBJ1-1	CSATRGQINTEAFF	TGCAGCGCTACCAGGGGACAGATCAACACTGAAGCTTTCTTT
-	TRBV25-1	-	TRBJ1-2	CASSVGLGSWTF	-
-	TRBV30	-	TRBJ1-1	CASRGLSEAFF	TGTGCCTCCAGGGGTCTCTCTGAAGCTTTCTTT
-	TRBV7-2	few	TRBJ1-5	CASSLGGQGDQPQHF	TGTGCCAGCAGCTTAGGGGGGCAGGGTGATCAGCCCCAGCATTTT
-	TRBV7-9	-	TRBJ2-1	CASSFRRVRNKLSYNEQFF	TGCGCCAGCAGCTTTAGACGCGTCAGGAACAAGCTCTCCTACAATGAGCAGTTCTTC
TRBD1	TRBV7-2	-	TRBJ2-7	CANSMRTGDYEQYF	TGTGCCAACAGCATGCGGACAGGGGACTACGAGCAGTACTTC
-	TRBV4-2	few	TRBJ1-2	CASSQEGRADTF	TGTGCCAGCAGCCAAGAAGGACGGGCCGACACCTTC
-	TRBV7-8	-	TRBJ1-4	CASRVGESEKLFF	TGTGCCAGCAGGGTCGGGGAATCTGAAAAACTGTTTTTT
TRBD1	TRBV25-1	few	TRBJ1-1	CASSQGVAEAFF	TGTGCCAGCAGCCAGGGGGTCGCTGAAGCTTTCTTT
-	TRBV4-1	few	TRBJ2-5	CASSQLAPQETQYF	TGCGCCAGCAGCCAGTTAGCACCCCAAGAGACCCAGTACTTC
-	TRBV10-3	-	TRBJ2-3	CASARGEITDTQYF	TGTGCCAGCGCTCGAGGGGAGATCACAGATACGCAGTATTTT